The text below deals with one TCR beta chain. These data come from a study of blood T cell repertoires in COVID-19. Study summary: Whether acute or convalescent, the COVID-19 samples came from the United States, Italy and Spain. T cells, B-cell-depleted T cells, or PBMCs supplied cDNA or gDNA.

Sequenced by immunoSEQ multiplex PCR; TCRdb stores in-frame clones only, minus some. The sample shows tens of thousands of clones, 82% of them seen only once. The CDR3 is 14 residues long. V lost 5 bases and J lost 6; bases outside the gene matches: 5. Germline loops: CDR1 SGHNT, CDR2 YENEEA. The sequence was obtained from a man aged 50-59 years with active or convalescent COVID-19. The chain uses TRBV11-3 and TRBJ2-3; 10 bases agree with TRBD2. The sequenced sample was peripheral blood. This CDR3 reads CASSTSGGADTQYF. CDR3 in DNA: TGTGCCAGCAGCACCAGCGGGGGGGCCGATACGCAGTATTTT.